The present TCR beta chain was sequenced within a study of response to subunit inactivated influenza vaccine. Notes on the study in general: It was the authors' suggestion that each seasonal influenza vaccination recruits few new T cells.

This CDR3 has 15 residues. Germline assignment: CDR1 MNHNS and CDR2 SASEGT. Trimming stripped 0 bases from V and 5 bases from J, with 13 bases between. TCRdb itself ran the RT-PCR reads through MiXCR, one entry per CDR3 protein. The sample yields approximately 700,000 distinct CDR3 sequences, roughly 14% seen once. Concerning this clonotype: As yet, its antigen is unknown.

This sequence was found in a man aged 50-60 years who received an inactivated influenza vaccine. Source: PBMCs from blood, taken 14 days before vaccination. The chain couples TRBV6-1 to TRBJ1-1, with D possibly being TRBD1 (5 bases). This chain's CDR3 is CASSEAWGSRTEAFF. Here the CDR3 DNA reads TGTGCCAGCAGTGAAGCGTGGGGGAGCCGAACTGAAGCTTTCTTT.